Described below is a single T cell receptor beta chain sequence and its context. The data derive from a study of blood T cell repertoires in COVID-19. About the research overall: Spain, Italy and the United States supplied samples that represented acute and convalescent COVID-19. Sources were T cells, B-cell-depleted T cells, or PBMCs; the material itself was cDNA or gDNA.

Authors' data handling: The assay estimated nucleated cells by amplifying reference gene primers. Sequencing was performed with immunoSEQ multiplex PCR; in TCRdb, only in-frame clones are kept and a portion is missing. The DNA was the basis for D and trimming; V, J and clone size are from that table. Of some 120,000 clones listed, over 80% were seen once; the top ten hold around 1.9%. The CDR3 spans 12 residues. Germline CDR1 reads SEHNR; CDR2 reads FQNEAQ (reference sequence). V was pared by 5 bases and J by 7 bases, with 11 bases between. V gene TRBV7-9 combines with J gene TRBJ1-1, with D perhaps TRBD1 (6 bases). The TCR originated in a man in his 70s with acute or convalescent COVID-19. Source material: peripheral blood. The CDR3 sequence: CASSLGTLEAFF. CDR3 coding DNA: TGTGCCAGCAGCCTAGGGACACTTGAAGCTTTCTTT.